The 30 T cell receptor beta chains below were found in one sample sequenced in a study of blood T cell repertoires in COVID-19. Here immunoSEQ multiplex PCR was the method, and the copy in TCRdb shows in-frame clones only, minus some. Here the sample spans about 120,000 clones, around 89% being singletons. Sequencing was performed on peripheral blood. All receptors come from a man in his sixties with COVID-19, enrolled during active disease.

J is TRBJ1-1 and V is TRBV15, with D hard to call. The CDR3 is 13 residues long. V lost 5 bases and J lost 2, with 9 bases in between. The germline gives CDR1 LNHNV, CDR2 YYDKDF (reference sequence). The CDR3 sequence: CATSPPRNTEAFF. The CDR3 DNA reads TGTGCCACCAGCCCTCCCAGAAACACTGAAGCTTTCTTT. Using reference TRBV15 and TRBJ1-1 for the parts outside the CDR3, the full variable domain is DAMVIQNPRYQVTQFGKPVTLSCSQTLNHNVMYWYQQKSSQAPKLLFHYYDKDFNNEADTPDNFQSRRPNTSFCFLDIRSPGLGDTAMYLCATSPPRNTEAFFGQGTRLTVV.

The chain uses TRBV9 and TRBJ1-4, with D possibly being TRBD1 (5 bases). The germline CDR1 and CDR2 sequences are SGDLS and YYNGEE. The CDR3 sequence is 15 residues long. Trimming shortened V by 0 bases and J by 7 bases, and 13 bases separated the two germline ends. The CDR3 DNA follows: TGTGCCAGCAGCGTAGGGGAGGGGCCGGTTGAAAAACTGTTTTTT. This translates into CASSVGEGPVEKLFF.

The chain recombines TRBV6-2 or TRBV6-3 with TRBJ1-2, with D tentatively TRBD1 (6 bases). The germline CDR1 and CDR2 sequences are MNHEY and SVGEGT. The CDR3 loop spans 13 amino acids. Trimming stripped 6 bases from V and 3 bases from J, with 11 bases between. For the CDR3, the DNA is TGTGCCAGCAGCCCGACAGGAGACTATGGCTACACCTTC. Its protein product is CASSPTGDYGYTF.

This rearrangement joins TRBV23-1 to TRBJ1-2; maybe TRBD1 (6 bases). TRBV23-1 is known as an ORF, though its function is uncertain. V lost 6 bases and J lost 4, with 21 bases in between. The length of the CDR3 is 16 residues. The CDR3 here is CASSGTRTHHSYGYTF. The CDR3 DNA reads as TGCGCCAGCAGCGGGACAAGGACCCACCACAGCTATGGCTACACCTTC.

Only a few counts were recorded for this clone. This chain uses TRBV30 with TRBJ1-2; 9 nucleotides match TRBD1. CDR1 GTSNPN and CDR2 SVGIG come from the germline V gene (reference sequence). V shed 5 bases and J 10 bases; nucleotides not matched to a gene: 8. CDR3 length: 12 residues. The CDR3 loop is CAWGLNRGHYTF. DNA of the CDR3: TGTGCCTGGGGATTGAACAGGGGGCACTACACCTTC.

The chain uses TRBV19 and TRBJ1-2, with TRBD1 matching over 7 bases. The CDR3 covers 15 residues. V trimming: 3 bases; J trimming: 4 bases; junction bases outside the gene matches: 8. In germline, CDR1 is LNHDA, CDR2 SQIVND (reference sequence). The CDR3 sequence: CASSIGPGGSYGYTF. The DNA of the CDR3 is TGTGCCAGTAGTATTGGTCCAGGGGGATCCTATGGCTACACCTTC.

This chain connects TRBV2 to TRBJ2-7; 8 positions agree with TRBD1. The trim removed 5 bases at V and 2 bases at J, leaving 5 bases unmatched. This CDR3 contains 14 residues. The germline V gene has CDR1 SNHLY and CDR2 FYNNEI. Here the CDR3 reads CASSSRTGTYEQYF. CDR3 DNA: TGTGCCAGCAGTTCACGGACAGGGACCTACGAGCAGTACTTC.

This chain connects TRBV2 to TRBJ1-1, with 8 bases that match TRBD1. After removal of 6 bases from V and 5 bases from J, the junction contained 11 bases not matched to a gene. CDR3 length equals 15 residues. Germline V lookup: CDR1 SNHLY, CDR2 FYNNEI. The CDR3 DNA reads TGTGCCAGCAGGGGCCGGACAGGGCGGATTACTGAAGCTTTCTTT. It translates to CASRGRTGRITEAFF.

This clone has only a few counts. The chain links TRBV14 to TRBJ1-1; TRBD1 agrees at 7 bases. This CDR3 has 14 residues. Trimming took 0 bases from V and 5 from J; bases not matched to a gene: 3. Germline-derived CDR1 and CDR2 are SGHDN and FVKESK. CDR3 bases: TGTGCCAGCAGCCAAGAAGTCAGGGGGACTGAAGCTTTCTTT. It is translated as CASSQEVRGTEAFF.

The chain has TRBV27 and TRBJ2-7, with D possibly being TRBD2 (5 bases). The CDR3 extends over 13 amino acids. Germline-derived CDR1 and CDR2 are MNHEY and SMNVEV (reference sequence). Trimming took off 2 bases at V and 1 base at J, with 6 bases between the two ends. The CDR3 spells CASSLGRSYEQYF. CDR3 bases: TGTGCCAGCAGTTTAGGGAGATCCTACGAGCAGTACTTC.

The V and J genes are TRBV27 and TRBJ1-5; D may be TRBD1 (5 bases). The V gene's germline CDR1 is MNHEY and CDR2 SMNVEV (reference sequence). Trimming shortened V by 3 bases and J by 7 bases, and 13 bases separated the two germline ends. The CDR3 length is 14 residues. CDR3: CASSLLGGGQPQHF. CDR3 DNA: TGTGCCAGCAGTTTGTTGGGGGGTGGACAGCCCCAGCATTTT.

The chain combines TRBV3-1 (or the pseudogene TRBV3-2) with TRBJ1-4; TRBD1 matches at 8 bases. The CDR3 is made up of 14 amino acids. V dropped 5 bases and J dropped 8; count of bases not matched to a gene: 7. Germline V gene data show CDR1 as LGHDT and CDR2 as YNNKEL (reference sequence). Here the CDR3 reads CASSAQGVGEKLFF. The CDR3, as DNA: TGTGCCAGCAGCGCACAGGGGGTGGGAGAAAAACTGTTTTTT.

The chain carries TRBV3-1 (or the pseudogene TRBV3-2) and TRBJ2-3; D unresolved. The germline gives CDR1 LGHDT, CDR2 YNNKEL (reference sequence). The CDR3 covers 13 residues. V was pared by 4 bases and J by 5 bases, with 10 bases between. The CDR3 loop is CASSRVFRDTQYF. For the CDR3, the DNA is TGTGCCAGCAGCCGAGTATTTAGAGATACGCAGTATTTT.

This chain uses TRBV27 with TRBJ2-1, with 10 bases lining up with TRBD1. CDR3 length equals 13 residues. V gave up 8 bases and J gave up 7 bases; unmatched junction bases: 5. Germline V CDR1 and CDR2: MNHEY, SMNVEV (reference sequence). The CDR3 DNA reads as TGTGCCAGCGGCGACAGGGGGCGAAATGAGCAGTTCTTC. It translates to CASGDRGRNEQFF.

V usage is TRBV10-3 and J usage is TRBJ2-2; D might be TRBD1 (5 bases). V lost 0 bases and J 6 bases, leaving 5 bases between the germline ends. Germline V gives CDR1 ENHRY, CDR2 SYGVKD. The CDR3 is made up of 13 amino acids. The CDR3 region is CAISESGAGELFF. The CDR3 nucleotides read TGTGCCATCAGTGAGTCAGGGGCCGGGGAGCTGTTTTTT.

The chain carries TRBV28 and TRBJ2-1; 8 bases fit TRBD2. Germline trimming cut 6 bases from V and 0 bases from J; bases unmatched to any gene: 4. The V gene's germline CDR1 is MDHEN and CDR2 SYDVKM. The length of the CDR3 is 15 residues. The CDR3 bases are TGTGCCAGCAGCCCCAGCGGGAGCTCCTACAATGAGCAGTTCTTC. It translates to CASSPSGSSYNEQFF. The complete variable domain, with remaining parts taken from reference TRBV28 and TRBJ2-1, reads DVKVTQSSRYLVKRTGEKVFLECVQDMDHENMFWYRQDPGLGLRLIYFSYDVKMKEKGDIPEGYSVSREKKERFSLILESASTNQTSMYLCASSPSGSSYNEQFFGPGTRLTVL.

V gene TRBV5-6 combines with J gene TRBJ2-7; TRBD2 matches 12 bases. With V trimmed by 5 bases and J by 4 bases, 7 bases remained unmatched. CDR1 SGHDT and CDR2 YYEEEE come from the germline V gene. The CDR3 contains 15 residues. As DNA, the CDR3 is TGTGCCAGCAGAGAAGGACTAGCGGGATTTTACGAGCAGTACTTC. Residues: CASREGLAGFYEQYF. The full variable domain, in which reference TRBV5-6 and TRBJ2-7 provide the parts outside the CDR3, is DAGVTQSPTHLIKTRGQQVTLRCSPKSGHDTVSWYQQALGQGPQFIFQYYEEEERQRGNFPDRFSGHQFPNYSSELNVNALLLGDSALYLCASREGLAGFYEQYFGPGTRLTVT.

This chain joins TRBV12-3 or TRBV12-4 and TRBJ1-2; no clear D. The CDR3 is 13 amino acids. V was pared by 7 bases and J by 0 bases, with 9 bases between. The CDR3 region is CASNLGANYGYTF. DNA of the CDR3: TGTGCCAGCAACCTCGGAGCTAACTATGGCTACACCTTC.

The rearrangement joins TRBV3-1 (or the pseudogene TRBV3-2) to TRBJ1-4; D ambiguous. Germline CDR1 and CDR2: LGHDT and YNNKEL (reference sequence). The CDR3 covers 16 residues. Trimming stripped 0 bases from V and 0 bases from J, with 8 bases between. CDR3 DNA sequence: TGTGCCAGCAGCCAAGATAGAGTAGCAACTAATGAAAAACTGTTTTTT. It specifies CASSQDRVATNEKLFF.

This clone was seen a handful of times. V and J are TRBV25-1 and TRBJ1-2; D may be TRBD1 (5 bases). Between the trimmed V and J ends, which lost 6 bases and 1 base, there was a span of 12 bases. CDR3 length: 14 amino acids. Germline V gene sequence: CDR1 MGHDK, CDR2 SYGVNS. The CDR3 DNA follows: TGTGCCAGCAGGAGATCGGGGGATAACTATGGCTACACCTTC. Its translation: CASRRSGDNYGYTF.

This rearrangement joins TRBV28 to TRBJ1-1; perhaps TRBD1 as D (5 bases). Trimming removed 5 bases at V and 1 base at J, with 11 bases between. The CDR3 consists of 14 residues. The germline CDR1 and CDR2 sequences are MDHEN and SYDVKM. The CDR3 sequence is CASSTGLTNTEAFF. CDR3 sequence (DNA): TGTGCCAGCAGTACGGGACTGACGAACACTGAAGCTTTCTTT.

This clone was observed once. The CDR3 region is CASSLEPYREVGYGYTF. In DNA form, the CDR3 reads TGTGCCAGCAGCTTGGAACCCTACAGGGAAGTTGGGTATGGCTACACCTTC. This chain joins TRBV5-5 and TRBJ1-2; the D gene is possibly TRBD1 (6 bases). This CDR3 is built from 17 residues. Between the trimmed V and J ends, which lost 0 bases and 5 bases, there was a span of 20 bases. Germline CDR1 and CDR2: SGHKS and YYEKEE (reference sequence).

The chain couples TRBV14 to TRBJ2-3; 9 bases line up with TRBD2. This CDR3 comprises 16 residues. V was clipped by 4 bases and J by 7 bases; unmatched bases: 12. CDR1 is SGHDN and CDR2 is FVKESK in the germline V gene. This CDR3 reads CASSPSRGGGAYTQYF. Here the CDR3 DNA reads TGTGCCAGCAGCCCATCCCGGGGCGGGGGGGCGTATACGCAGTATTTT.

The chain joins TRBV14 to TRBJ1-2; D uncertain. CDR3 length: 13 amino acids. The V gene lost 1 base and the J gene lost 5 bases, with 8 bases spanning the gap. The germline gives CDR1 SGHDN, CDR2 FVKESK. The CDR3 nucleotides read TGTGCCAGCAGCCAAGGACTAGGTTATGGCTACACCTTC. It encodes CASSQGLGYGYTF.

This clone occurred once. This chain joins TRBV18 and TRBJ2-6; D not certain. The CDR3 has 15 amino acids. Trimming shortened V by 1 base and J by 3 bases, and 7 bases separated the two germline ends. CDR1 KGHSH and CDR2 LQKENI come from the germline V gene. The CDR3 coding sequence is TGTGCCAGCTCACCACTTGGGCGTGGGGCCAACGTCCTGACTTTC. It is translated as CASSPLGRGANVLTF.

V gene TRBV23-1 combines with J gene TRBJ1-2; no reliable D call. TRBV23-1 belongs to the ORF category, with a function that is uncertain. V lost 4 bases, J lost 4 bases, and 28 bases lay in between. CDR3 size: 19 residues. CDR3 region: CASSLTRVHLPPASYGYTF. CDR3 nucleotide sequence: TGCGCCAGCAGTCTTACCCGGGTCCACCTCCCCCCCGCCTCCTATGGCTACACCTTC.

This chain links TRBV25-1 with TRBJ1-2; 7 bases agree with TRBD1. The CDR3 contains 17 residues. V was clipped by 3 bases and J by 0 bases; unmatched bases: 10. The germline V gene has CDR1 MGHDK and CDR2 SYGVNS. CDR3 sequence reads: CASSDMGQLPSNYGYTF. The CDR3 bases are TGTGCCAGCAGTGATATGGGACAGCTGCCTTCTAACTATGGCTACACCTTC.

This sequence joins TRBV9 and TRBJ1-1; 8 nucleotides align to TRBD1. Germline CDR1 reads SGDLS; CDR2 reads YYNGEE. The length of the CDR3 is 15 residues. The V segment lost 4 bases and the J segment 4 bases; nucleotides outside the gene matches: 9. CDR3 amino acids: CASSPQGAPTTEAFF. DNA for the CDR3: TGTGCCAGCAGCCCCCAGGGGGCGCCGACCACTGAAGCTTTCTTT.

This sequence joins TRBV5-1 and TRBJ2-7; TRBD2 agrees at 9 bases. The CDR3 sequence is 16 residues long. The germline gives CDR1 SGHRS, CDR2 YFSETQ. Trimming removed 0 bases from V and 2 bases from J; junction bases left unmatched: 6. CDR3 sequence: CASSLGGTSSTYEQYF. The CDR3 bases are TGCGCCAGCAGCTTGGGGGGGACTAGCAGTACCTACGAGCAGTACTTC. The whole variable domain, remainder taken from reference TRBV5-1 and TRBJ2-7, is KAGVTQTPRYLIKTRGQQVTLSCSPISGHRSVSWYQQTPGQGLQFLFEYFSETQRNKGNFPGRFSGRQFSNSRSEMNVSTLELGDSALYLCASSLGGTSSTYEQYFGPGTRLTVT.

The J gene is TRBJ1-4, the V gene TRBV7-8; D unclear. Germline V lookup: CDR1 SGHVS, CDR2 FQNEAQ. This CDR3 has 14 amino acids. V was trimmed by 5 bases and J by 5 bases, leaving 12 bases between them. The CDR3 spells CASSPRETNEKLFF. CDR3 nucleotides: TGTGCCAGCAGCCCCCGGGAGACAAATGAAAAACTGTTTTTT.